Listed below are T cell receptor beta chains from one sample, sequenced in a study of CD8+CD57+ T cells in acquired aplastic anemia. TCRdb re-called the reads through MiXCR, storing one row per CDR3 protein. This table has 350,000 to 450,000 distinct CDR3 sequences, 65% to 75% appearing once. Sequenced sample: sorted CD4+, CD8+, or CD8+CD57+ T cells (not recorded which) from PBMCs. The receptors shown here come from a human donor in good health, serving as a control. The conserved cysteine and the conserved F or W are not part of the CDR3 here.

TRBJ2-7,TRBV7-6,ASSCPYLNSPTM
TRBJ2-6,TRBV20-1,SARDVAETGANVLT
TRBJ2-7,TRBV7-2,ASSLRLEYHEQY
TRBJ1-2,TRBV4-1,ASSQEPSGPMTGYT
TRBJ2-1,TRBV19,ASTDRANEQF
TRBJ2-5,TRBV14,ASSQATPSAGAKY
TRBJ2-7,TRBV25-1,ASSESSSPYEQY
TRBJ1-1,TRBV20-1,SASTPPNTEAF
TRBJ2-3,TRBV6-5,ASREPLAGSHTQY
TRBJ2-2,TRBV14,ASSPSSCTGELF
TRBJ1-2,TRBV7-6,ASSLGQGSYGYT
TRBJ2-5,TRBV20-1,SAREGGETQY
TRBJ1-1,TRBV12-3/TRBV12-4,ASSYAGGANTEAF
TRBJ2-7,TRBV7-2,ASSYRQGPYEQY
TRBJ1-2,TRBV11-2,ASSRDGRGYT
TRBJ2-5,TRBV25-1,ASSRGTGDWETQY
TRBJ1-1,TRBV11-1,ASSPVRDGGKDTEAF
TRBJ1-2,TRBV5-3,ASSLGREVNYT
TRBJ2-7,TRBV15,ATSRDGRGLYEQY
TRBJ1-1,TRBV14,ASSLGSPYDAF
TRBJ1-6,TRBV7-7,ASSLGSGGAETQLH
TRBJ2-3,TRBV5-1,ASSPHGTSGGSDTQY
TRBJ1-2,TRBV7-2,ASSLDLAINYGYA
TRBJ2-1,TRBV11-2,ASSVAEREF
TRBJ1-1,TRBV20-1,SATPATWGEAF
TRBJ2-5,TRBV20-1,SARVEFGTQY
TRBJ1-6,TRBV2,GSSPDRGYNSPLH
TRBJ1-1,TRBV5-6,ASSQGILNTEAF
TRBJ2-3,TRBV9,ASSPRQLDTQY
TRBJ1-1,TRBV6-6,ASGRLMNTEAS
TRBJ1-1,TRBV4-1,ASSQVRGMNTEAF
TRBJ2-7,TRBV4-1,ASSQVSGQGSYEQY
TRBJ1-4,TRBV7-9,ASSLGTVGSTNEKLF
TRBJ2-3,TRBV29-1,SPATGGTDTQY
TRBJ2-7,TRBV5-4,ASSQPRGTGIYEQY
TRBJ1-2,TRBV20-1,SALRPRHWGYT
TRBJ1-4,TRBV20-1,SARESGGAKLF
TRBJ1-1,TRBV6-1,ASQLGGENTEAF
TRBJ2-5,TRBV18,ASSNREDSIAQY
TRBJ2-3,TRBV6-5,ASSYSKLATATDTQY
TRBJ2-3,TRBV7-9,ASSSTGSGLLASTQY
TRBJ2-7,TRBV20-1,STSRTSHNQY
TRBJ1-2,TRBV20-1,SASGERNYGYT
TRBJ1-3,TRBV5-1,ASSLRGGGNTIY
TRBJ2-3,TRBV12-3/TRBV12-4,ASARRADTQY
TRBJ2-7,TRBV15,ATSRGQGAASYEQY
TRBJ1-6,TRBV7-8,ASRVSEVFGLH
TRBJ1-2,TRBV20-1,APRGEANYGYT
TRBJ2-1,TRBV6-1,ASSEKGHPNEQF
TRBJ1-1,TRBV7-2,ASSPGDRPNTDAF
TRBJ1-2,TRBV9,ASSPTGNSPHH
TRBJ1-2,TRBV7-8,ASSLNQQGEVNYGYT
TRBJ1-6,TRBV20-1,SARVRLINSPLH